This T cell receptor beta chain was recovered during a study of control samples from healthy donors and cancer patients. Clones were sequenced by immunoSEQ multiplex PCR, and TCRdb holds only the in-frame ones, with some missing. The sample contains about 130,000 clones, over 75% of which appear only once. The germline V gene encodes CDR1 LGHDT and CDR2 YNNKEL (reference sequence). The CDR3 runs to 15 residues. The junction had 6 bases not matched to a gene; V was cut back by 0 bases and J by 8 bases. The receptor was derived from a man aged 40-55 years in good health. This rearrangement joins TRBV3-1 (or the pseudogene TRBV3-2) to TRBJ1-4; TRBD1 agrees at 7 bases. Material for sequencing was blood. For the CDR3, the DNA is TGTGCCAGCAGCCAAGACGGACAGGCTTGGGAAAAACTGTTTTTT. Translation: CASSQDGQAWEKLFF.